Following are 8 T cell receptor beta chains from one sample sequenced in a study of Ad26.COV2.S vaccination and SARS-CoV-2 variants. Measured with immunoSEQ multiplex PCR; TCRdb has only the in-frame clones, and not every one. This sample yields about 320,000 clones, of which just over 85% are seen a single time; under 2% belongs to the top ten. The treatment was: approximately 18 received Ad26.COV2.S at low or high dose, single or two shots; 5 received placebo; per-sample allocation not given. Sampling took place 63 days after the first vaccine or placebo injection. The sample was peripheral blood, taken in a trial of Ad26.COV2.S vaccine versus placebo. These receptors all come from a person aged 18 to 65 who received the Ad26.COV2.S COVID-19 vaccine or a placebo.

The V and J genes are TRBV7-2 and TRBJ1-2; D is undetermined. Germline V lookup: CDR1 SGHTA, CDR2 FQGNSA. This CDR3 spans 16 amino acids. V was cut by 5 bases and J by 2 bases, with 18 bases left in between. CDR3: CASSLGLTQGNYGYTF. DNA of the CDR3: TGTGCCAGCAGCCTTGGTTTGACTCAAGGGAACTATGGCTACACCTTC.

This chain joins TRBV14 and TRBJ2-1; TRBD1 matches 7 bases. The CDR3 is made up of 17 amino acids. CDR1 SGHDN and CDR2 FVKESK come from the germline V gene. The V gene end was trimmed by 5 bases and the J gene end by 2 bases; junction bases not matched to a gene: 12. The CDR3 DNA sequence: TGTGCCAGCAGCTTATCTTGGACAGGAGAAACCTACAATGAGCAGTTCTTC. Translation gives CASSLSWTGETYNEQFF.

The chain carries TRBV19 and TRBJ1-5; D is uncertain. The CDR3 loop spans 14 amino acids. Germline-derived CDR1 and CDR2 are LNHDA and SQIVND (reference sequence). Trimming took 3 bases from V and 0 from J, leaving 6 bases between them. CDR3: CASSMSNSNQPQHF. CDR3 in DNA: TGTGCCAGTAGTATGAGCAATAGCAATCAGCCCCAGCATTTT.

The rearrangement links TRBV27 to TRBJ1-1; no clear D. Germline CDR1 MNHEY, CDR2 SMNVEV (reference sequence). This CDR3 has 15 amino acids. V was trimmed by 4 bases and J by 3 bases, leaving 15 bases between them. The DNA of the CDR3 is TGTGCCAGCAGTTCCCCGTCTAAGGCACACACTGAAGCTTTCTTT. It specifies CASSSPSKAHTEAFF.

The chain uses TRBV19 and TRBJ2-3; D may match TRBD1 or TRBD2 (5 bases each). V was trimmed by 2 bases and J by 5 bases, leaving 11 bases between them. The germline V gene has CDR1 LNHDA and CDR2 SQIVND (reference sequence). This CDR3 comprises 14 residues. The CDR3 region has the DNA TGTGCCAGTAGTATAACGTGGGACGGAGATACGCAGTATTTT. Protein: CASSITWDGDTQYF.

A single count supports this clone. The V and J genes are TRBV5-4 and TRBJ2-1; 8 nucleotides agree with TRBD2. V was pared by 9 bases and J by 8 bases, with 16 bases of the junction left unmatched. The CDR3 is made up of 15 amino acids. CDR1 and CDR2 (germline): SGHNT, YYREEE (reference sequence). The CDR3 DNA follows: TGTGCCACCTCAGCAGAAGGGACTAGGGTCCATGAGCAGTTCTTC. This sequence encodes CATSAEGTRVHEQFF.

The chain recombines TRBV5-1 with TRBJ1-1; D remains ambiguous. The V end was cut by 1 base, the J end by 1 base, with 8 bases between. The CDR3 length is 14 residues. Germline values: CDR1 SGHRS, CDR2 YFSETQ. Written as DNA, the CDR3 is TGCGCCAGCAGCTTGCTGGCCCCGAACACTGAAGCTTTCTTT. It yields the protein CASSLLAPNTEAFF.

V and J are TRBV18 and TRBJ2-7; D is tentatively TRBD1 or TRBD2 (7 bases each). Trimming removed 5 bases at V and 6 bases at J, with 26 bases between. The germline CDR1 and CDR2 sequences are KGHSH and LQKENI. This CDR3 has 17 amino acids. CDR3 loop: CASSAQRPGQSGGEQYF. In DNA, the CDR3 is TGTGCCAGCTCAGCCCAACGACCGGGACAGTCGGGGGGCGAGCAGTACTTC.